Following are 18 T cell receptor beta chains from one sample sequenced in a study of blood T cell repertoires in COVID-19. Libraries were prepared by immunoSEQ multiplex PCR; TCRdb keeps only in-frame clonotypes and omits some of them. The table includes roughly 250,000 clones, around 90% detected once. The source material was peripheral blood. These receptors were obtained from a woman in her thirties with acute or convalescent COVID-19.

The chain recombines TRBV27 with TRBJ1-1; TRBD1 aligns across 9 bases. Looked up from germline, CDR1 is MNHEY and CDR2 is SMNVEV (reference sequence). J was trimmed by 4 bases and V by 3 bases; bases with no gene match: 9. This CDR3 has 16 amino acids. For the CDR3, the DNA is TGTGCCAGCAGTTTGATGGGGGTGACAGGGGGCACTGAAGCTTTCTTT. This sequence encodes CASSLMGVTGGTEAFF.

The CDR3 sequence is CASSFSGTGMSHGYTF. CDR3 DNA sequence: TGTGCCAGCAGCTTTTCCGGGACAGGGATGAGCCATGGCTACACCTTC. The chain recombines TRBV5-6 with TRBJ1-2; 9 nucleotides match TRBD1. The CDR3 covers 16 residues. Germline-derived CDR1 and CDR2 are SGHDT and YYEEEE. V shed 2 bases and J 6 bases; nucleotides not matched to a gene: 11.

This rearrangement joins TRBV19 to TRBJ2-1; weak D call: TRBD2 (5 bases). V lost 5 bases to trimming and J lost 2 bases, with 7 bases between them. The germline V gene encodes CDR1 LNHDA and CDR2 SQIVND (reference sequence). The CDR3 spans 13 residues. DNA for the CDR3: TGTGCCAGTAGTGTCGGGACCTACAATGAGCAGTTCTTC. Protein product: CASSVGTYNEQFF.

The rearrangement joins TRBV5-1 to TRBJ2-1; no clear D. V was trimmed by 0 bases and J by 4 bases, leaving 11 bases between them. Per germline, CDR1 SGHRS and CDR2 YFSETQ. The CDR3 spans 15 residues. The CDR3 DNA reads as TGCGCCAGCAGCTTGGCTTTACTATCATACAATGAGCAGTTCTTC. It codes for CASSLALLSYNEQFF.

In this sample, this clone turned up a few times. The chain's CDR3 is CASSTLRSGETFF. The CDR3 coding sequence is TGTGCCAGTAGTACGCTCCGCTCGGGGGAAACTTTCTTT. The chain carries TRBV19 and TRBJ1-1; a weak D match, TRBD1 (5 bases). Germline V gene data show CDR1 as LNHDA and CDR2 as SQIVND (reference sequence). V lost 4 bases and J lost 12, with 18 bases in between. The CDR3 totals 13 residues. The full variable domain, completed using reference TRBV19 and TRBJ1-1, is DGGITQSPKYLFRKEGQNVTLSCEQNLNHDAMYWYRQDPGQGLRLIYYSQIVNDFQKGDIAEGYSVSREKKESFPLTVTSAQKNPTAFYLCASSTLRSGETFFGQGTRLTVV.

For the CDR3, the DNA is TGTGCCAGCACCCCCATGGATACGCAGTATTTT. Translated: CASTPMDTQYF. This rearrangement joins TRBV7-2 to TRBJ2-3; D is uncertain. Germline CDR1 and CDR2: SGHTA and FQGNSA. V dropped 7 bases and J dropped 6 bases, with 8 bases sitting between them. This CDR3 is built from 11 residues.

The CDR3 region has the DNA TGTGCCAGCAGCTCCGACCCGGGGGTGGACATTCAGTACTTC. Residues: CASSSDPGVDIQYF. The chain links TRBV5-6 to TRBJ2-4; possible D gene TRBD2, 6 bases. Germline V gene data show CDR1 as SGHDT and CDR2 as YYEEEE. Trimming left V 3 bases short and J 8 bases short, with 15 bases between. This CDR3 has 14 amino acids. Together with reference TRBV5-6 and TRBJ2-4, the CDR3 gives the full variable domain: DAGVTQSPTHLIKTRGQQVTLRCSPKSGHDTVSWYQQALGQGPQFIFQYYEEEERQRGNFPDRFSGHQFPNYSSELNVNALLLGDSALYLCASSSDPGVDIQYFGAGTRLSVL.

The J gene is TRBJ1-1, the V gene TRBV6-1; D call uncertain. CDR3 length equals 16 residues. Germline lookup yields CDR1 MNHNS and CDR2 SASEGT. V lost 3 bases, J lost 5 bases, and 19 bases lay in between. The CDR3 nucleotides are TGTGCCAGCAGTGACATACTCTTGGGAGGGCGAACTGAAGCTTTCTTT. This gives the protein CASSDILLGGRTEAFF.

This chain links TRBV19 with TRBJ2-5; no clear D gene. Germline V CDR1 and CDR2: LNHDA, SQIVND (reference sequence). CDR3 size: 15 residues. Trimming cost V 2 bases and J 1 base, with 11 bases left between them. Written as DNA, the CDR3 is TGTGCCAGTAGTATATTTCCGCAGCGCCAAGAGACCCAGTACTTC. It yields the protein CASSIFPQRQETQYF.

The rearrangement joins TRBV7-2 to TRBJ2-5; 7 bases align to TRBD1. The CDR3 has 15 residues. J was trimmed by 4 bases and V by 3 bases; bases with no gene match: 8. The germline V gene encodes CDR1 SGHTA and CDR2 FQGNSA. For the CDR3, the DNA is TGTGCCAGCAGCTTTTGGACAGGAGGAGGAGAGACCCAGTACTTC. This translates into CASSFWTGGGETQYF. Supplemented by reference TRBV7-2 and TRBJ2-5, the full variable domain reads GAGVSQSPSNKVTEKGKDVELRCDPISGHTALYWYRQSLGQGLEFLIYFQGNSAPDKSGLPSDRFSAERTGGSVSTLTIQRTQQEDSAVYLCASSFWTGGGETQYFGPGTRLLVL.

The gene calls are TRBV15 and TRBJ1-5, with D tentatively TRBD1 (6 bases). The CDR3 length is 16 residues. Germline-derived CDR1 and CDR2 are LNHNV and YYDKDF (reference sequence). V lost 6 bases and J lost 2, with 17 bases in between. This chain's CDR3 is CATRRDYRERNQPQHF. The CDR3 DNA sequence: TGTGCCACCAGGCGCGATTACAGGGAACGCAATCAGCCCCAGCATTTT.

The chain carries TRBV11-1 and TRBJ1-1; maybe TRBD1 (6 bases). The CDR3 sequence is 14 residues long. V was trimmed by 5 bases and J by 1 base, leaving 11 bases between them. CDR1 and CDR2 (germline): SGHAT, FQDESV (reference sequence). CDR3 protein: CASSAPTGNTEAFF. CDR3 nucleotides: TGTGCCAGCAGCGCACCGACAGGGAACACTGAAGCTTTCTTT.

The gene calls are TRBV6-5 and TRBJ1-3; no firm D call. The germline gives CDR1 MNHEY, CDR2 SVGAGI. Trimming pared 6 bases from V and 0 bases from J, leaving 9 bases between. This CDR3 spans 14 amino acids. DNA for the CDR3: TGTGCCAGCAGGGCCGATAACTCTGGAAACACCATATATTTT. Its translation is CASRADNSGNTIYF.

CDR3 protein: CASSHTGGYEQYF. The CDR3 bases are TGTGCCAGTAGTCACACAGGGGGCTACGAGCAGTACTTC. The chain carries TRBV19 and TRBJ2-7; 8 bases are a match to TRBD1. V was clipped by 5 bases and J by 3 bases; unmatched bases: 3. Germline loops: CDR1 LNHDA, CDR2 SQIVND (reference sequence). This CDR3 region has 13 residues.

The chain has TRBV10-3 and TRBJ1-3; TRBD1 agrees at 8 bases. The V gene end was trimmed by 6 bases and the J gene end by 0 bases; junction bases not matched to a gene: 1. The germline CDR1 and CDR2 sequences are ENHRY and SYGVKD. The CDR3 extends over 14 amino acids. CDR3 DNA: TGTGCCATCAGCGACAGGGGCTCTGGAAACACCATATATTTT. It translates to CAISDRGSGNTIYF.

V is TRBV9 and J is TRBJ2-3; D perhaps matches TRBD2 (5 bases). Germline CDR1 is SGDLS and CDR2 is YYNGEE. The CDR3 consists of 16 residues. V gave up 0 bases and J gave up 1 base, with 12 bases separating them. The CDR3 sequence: CASSVGASRRTDTQYF. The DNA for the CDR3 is TGTGCCAGCAGCGTAGGGGCTAGCAGACGCACAGATACGCAGTATTTT.

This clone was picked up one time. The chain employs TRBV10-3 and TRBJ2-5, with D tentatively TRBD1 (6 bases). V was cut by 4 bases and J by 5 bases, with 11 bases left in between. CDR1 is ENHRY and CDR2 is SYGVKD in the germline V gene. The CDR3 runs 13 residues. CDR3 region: CAISGGGWETQYF. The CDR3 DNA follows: TGTGCCATCAGTGGTGGGGGCTGGGAGACCCAGTACTTC.

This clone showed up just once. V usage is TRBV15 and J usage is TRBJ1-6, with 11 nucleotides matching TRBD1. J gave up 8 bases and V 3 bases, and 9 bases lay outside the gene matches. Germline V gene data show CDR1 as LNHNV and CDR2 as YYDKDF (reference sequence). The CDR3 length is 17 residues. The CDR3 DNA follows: TGTGCCACCAGCAGCAGTAGGACAGGGGGCCCCCATTCACCCCTCCACTTT. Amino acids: CATSSSRTGGPHSPLHF.